A selection of T cell receptor beta chains follows, all from one sample in a study of OX40 agonist ivuxolimab in advanced cancers. The assay was immunoSEQ multiplex PCR, and TCRdb's table has in-frame clones only and misses some. The sample shows some 34,000 clones, about 81% of them seen only once. Sequenced material: CD4+ or CD8+ T cells sorted from blood, taken in a trial of the OX40 agonist ivuxolimab. All receptors come from an adult with an advanced solid tumor such as melanoma, head and neck, liver or kidney cancer. Each CDR3 is given with its conserved first and last residue. The D gene is left open where the match is weak. Size is stated for part of the rows, as once, few or many counts, or as a class when the clone is expanded.

J gene: TRBJ1-1; D gene: -; V gene: TRBV5-1; clone size: -; CDR3 protein: CASSRARGYEAFF; CDR3 DNA: TGCGCCAGCAGCCGGGCGAGGGGCTACGAAGCTTTCTTT
J gene: TRBJ2-7; D gene: TRBD1; V gene: TRBV19; clone size: -; CDR3 protein: CASSIATGGNEQYF; CDR3 DNA: TGTGCCAGTAGTATCGCGACAGGGGGTAACGAGCAGTACTTC
J gene: TRBJ1-2; D gene: -; V gene: TRBV30; clone size: few; CDR3 protein: CAWSVGYGYTF; CDR3 DNA: TGTGCCTGGAGCGTAGGGTATGGCTACACCTTC
J gene: TRBJ1-5; D gene: TRBD1; V gene: TRBV5-6; clone size: -; CDR3 protein: CASSLKTGEGNQPQHF; CDR3 DNA: TGTGCCAGCAGCTTGAAGACAGGGGAAGGCAATCAGCCCCAGCATTTT
J gene: TRBJ2-5; D gene: TRBD2; V gene: TRBV27; clone size: -; CDR3 protein: CASSSTWASGDQETQYF; CDR3 DNA: TGTGCCAGCAGTTCCACTTGGGCTAGCGGGGATCAAGAGACCCAGTACTTC
J gene: TRBJ2-1; D gene: -; V gene: TRBV2; clone size: -; CDR3 protein: CASMNQYGGNYNEQFF; CDR3 DNA: TGTGCCAGCATGAACCAGTATGGGGGGAACTACAATGAGCAGTTCTTC
J gene: TRBJ1-5; D gene: -; V gene: TRBV9; clone size: -; CDR3 protein: CASSVEGVSNQPQHF; CDR3 DNA: TGTGCCAGCAGCGTAGAGGGGGTTAGCAATCAGCCCCAGCATTTT
J gene: TRBJ2-2; D gene: TRBD2; V gene: TRBV28; clone size: -; CDR3 protein: CASSPPGGLYYGELFF; CDR3 DNA: TGTGCCAGCAGCCCTCCGGGGGGGCTTTATTACGGGGAGCTGTTTTTT
J gene: TRBJ2-1; D gene: TRBD2; V gene: TRBV4-1; clone size: -; CDR3 protein: CASSPLAGGVYNEQFF; CDR3 DNA: TGCGCCAGCAGCCCCTTAGCGGGGGGCGTTTACAATGAGCAGTTCTTC
J gene: TRBJ2-3; D gene: -; V gene: TRBV28; clone size: -; CDR3 protein: CASSFGGPTDTQYF; CDR3 DNA: TGTGCCAGCAGTTTCGGGGGGCCCACAGATACGCAGTATTTT
J gene: TRBJ1-2; D gene: -; V gene: TRBV28; clone size: -; CDR3 protein: CASKGLYVLYGYTF; CDR3 DNA: TGTGCCAGCAAAGGCCTCTACGTCCTTTATGGCTACACCTTC
J gene: TRBJ1-1; D gene: TRBD1; V gene: TRBV9; clone size: large; CDR3 protein: CASSVAYRGAEAFF; CDR3 DNA: TGTGCCAGCAGCGTAGCTTACAGGGGGGCTGAAGCTTTCTTT
J gene: TRBJ1-1; D gene: -; V gene: TRBV6-6; clone size: -; CDR3 protein: CASSYLGRTEAFF; CDR3 DNA: TGTGCCAGCAGTTACCTGGGTCGGACTGAAGCTTTCTTT
J gene: TRBJ2-7; D gene: -; V gene: TRBV6-1; clone size: once; CDR3 protein: CASPEGGDLYEQYF; CDR3 DNA: TGTGCCAGCCCAGAGGGGGGGGACCTCTACGAGCAGTACTTC
J gene: TRBJ1-5; D gene: -; V gene: TRBV5-6; clone size: -; CDR3 protein: CASSLGGSNQPQHF; CDR3 DNA: TGTGCCAGCAGCTTGGGAGGGAGCAATCAGCCCCAGCATTTT
J gene: TRBJ2-5; D gene: -; V gene: TRBV6-1; clone size: -; CDR3 protein: CASSEEGWGNQETQYF; CDR3 DNA: TGTGCCAGCAGTGAAGAAGGTTGGGGTAACCAAGAGACCCAGTACTTC
J gene: TRBJ2-5; D gene: -; V gene: TRBV11-1; clone size: -; CDR3 protein: CASSSTVPPETQYF; CDR3 DNA: TGTGCCAGCAGCTCCACAGTGCCCCCGGAGACCCAGTACTTC
J gene: TRBJ2-7; D gene: -; V gene: TRBV27; clone size: -; CDR3 protein: CASSFVDPSYEQYF; CDR3 DNA: TGTGCCAGCAGTTTTGTCGACCCTTCCTACGAGCAGTACTTC
J gene: TRBJ2-6; D gene: -; V gene: TRBV27; clone size: -; CDR3 protein: CASSLSPFSGANVLTF; CDR3 DNA: TGTGCCAGCAGTTTATCCCCCTTTTCTGGGGCCAACGTCCTGACTTTC
J gene: TRBJ1-2; D gene: -; V gene: TRBV28; clone size: -; CDR3 protein: CASRHYGYTF; CDR3 DNA: TGTGCCAGCAGGCACTATGGCTACACCTTC
J gene: TRBJ2-2; D gene: -; V gene: TRBV6-5; clone size: -; CDR3 protein: CASSYSNLLRSGELFF; CDR3 DNA: TGTGCCAGCAGTTACTCGAACCTATTGAGGTCTGGGGAGCTGTTTTTT
J gene: TRBJ1-5; D gene: -; V gene: TRBV7-8; clone size: -; CDR3 protein: CASSLDRMSQPQHF; CDR3 DNA: TGTGCCAGCAGCTTAGACAGGATGAGTCAGCCCCAGCATTTT
J gene: TRBJ1-5; D gene: TRBD1; V gene: TRBV10-2; clone size: -; CDR3 protein: CASALTGGVQPQHF; CDR3 DNA: TGCGCCAGCGCCCTCACAGGGGGAGTTCAGCCCCAGCATTTT
J gene: TRBJ1-1; D gene: -; V gene: TRBV7-8; clone size: -; CDR3 protein: CASSRTGTTEAFF; CDR3 DNA: TGTGCCAGCAGCAGAACAGGGACCACTGAAGCTTTCTTT
J gene: TRBJ2-7; D gene: -; V gene: TRBV6-6; clone size: -; CDR3 protein: CASSFRNEQYF; CDR3 DNA: TGTGCCAGCAGTTTCCGTAACGAGCAGTACTTC
J gene: TRBJ1-5; D gene: -; V gene: TRBV19; clone size: -; CDR3 protein: CASKTFGQPQHF; CDR3 DNA: TGTGCCAGTAAGACCTTCGGTCAGCCCCAGCATTTT
J gene: TRBJ1-2; D gene: -; V gene: TRBV18; clone size: -; CDR3 protein: CASSPPARRDYGYTF; CDR3 DNA: TGTGCCAGCTCACCACCGGCCCGACGGGACTATGGCTACACCTTC
J gene: TRBJ2-1; D gene: TRBD2; V gene: TRBV13; clone size: -; CDR3 protein: CASSLGGGNEQFF; CDR3 DNA: TGTGCCAGCAGCTTAGGCGGGGGGAATGAGCAGTTCTTC
J gene: TRBJ2-3; D gene: TRBD2; V gene: TRBV6-4; clone size: -; CDR3 protein: CASSAGGEGDTQYF; CDR3 DNA: TGTGCCAGCAGTGCAGGCGGGGAGGGAGATACGCAGTATTTT
J gene: TRBJ2-7; D gene: -; V gene: TRBV9; clone size: -; CDR3 protein: CASSVGPGPVVGDEQYF; CDR3 DNA: TGTGCCAGCAGCGTAGGTCCGGGACCAGTCGTTGGGGACGAGCAGTACTTC
J gene: TRBJ2-1; D gene: -; V gene: TRBV4-1; clone size: -; CDR3 protein: CASSQDGMGRDEQFF; CDR3 DNA: TGCGCCAGCAGCCAAGATGGAATGGGTCGGGATGAGCAGTTCTTC
J gene: TRBJ2-7; D gene: -; V gene: TRBV19; clone size: -; CDR3 protein: CASSMGSGADSSYEQYF; CDR3 DNA: TGTGCCAGTAGTATGGGTTCGGGGGCGGACAGCTCCTACGAGCAGTACTTC
J gene: TRBJ1-1; D gene: -; V gene: TRBV7-3; clone size: once; CDR3 protein: CASSSGGTEAFF; CDR3 DNA: TGTGCCAGCAGCTCCGGGGGGACTGAAGCTTTCTTT